The next 11 T cell receptor beta chains were all read from a single sample in a study of response to subunit inactivated influenza vaccine. TCRdb itself ran the RT-PCR reads through MiXCR, one entry per CDR3 protein. The sample yields 590,000 or so distinct CDR3 sequences, 14% seen once. The source material was PBMCs from blood, sampled around 14 days before vaccination. These receptors were obtained from a man in his fifties who received an inactivated influenza vaccine.

The chain recombines TRBV4-2 with TRBJ1-2; D unresolved. This CDR3 has 15 amino acids. The V and J ends lost 0 bases and 8 bases respectively, with 16 bases between them. The germline V gene has CDR1 LGHNA and CDR2 YNFKEQ. The CDR3 region has the DNA TGTGCCAGCAGCCAAGAAACCGGGATCACAATAGGCTACACCTTC. Protein sequence: CASSQETGITIGYTF.

The J gene is TRBJ2-2, the V gene TRBV19, with D hard to call. CDR3 length: 12 residues. Germline CDR1 LNHDA, CDR2 SQIVND (reference sequence). The V and J ends lost 6 bases and 3 bases respectively, with 5 bases between them. CDR3 residues: CASRQYTGELFF. For the CDR3, the DNA is TGTGCCAGTAGACAGTACACCGGGGAGCTGTTTTTT.

This clonotype was counted between two and nine times. The chain uses TRBV28 and TRBJ2-3; 16 positions match TRBD2. The CDR3 is 16 residues long. With 8 bases clipped from V and 3 bases from J, the junction kept 5 bases outside the gene matches. Germline V gives CDR1 MDHEN, CDR2 SYDVKM. CDR3 nucleotides: TGTGCCAGCGGGACTAGCGGGAGGGCAATGACAGATACGCAGTATTTT. Protein sequence: CASGTSGRAMTDTQYF.

Many counts were recorded for this clonotype. The chain links TRBV10-3 to TRBJ1-1, with D tentatively TRBD1 (6 bases). Germline V CDR1 and CDR2: ENHRY, SYGVKD. Trimming cost V 4 bases and J 0 bases, with 9 bases left between them. The CDR3 loop spans 14 amino acids. The CDR3 spells CAISGGQLNTEAFF. CDR3 bases: TGTGCCATCAGTGGCGGACAGTTGAACACTGAAGCTTTCTTT.

V usage is TRBV12-5 and J usage is TRBJ2-7; D is possibly TRBD1 or TRBD2 (5 bases each). V was shortened by 6 bases and J by 2 bases, with 11 bases between the two germline ends. This CDR3 region has 13 residues. Germline CDR1 and CDR2: LGHNT and FRNRAP. CDR3 sequence reads: CASGLGAAYEQYF. As DNA, the CDR3 is TGTGCTAGTGGGCTCGGGGCAGCCTACGAGCAGTACTTC.

This clonotype has ten or more counts. The chain employs TRBV2 and TRBJ2-2; D is perhaps TRBD2 (6 bases). CDR3 length equals 15 residues. CDR1 SNHLY and CDR2 FYNNEI come from the germline V gene. V gave up 3 bases and J gave up 3 bases, with 11 bases separating them. CDR3 region: CASSEGRDYTGELFF. The CDR3 nucleotides are TGTGCCAGCAGTGAGGGACGGGACTACACCGGGGAGCTGTTTTTT.

This chain uses TRBV7-2 with TRBJ2-7, with 7 bases identical to TRBD2. This CDR3 region has 15 residues. Germline values: CDR1 SGHTA, CDR2 FQGNSA. V shed 0 bases, J shed 4 bases, and the junction held 6 bases outside the gene matches. CDR3 DNA: TGTGCCAGCAGCTTAGCGTCGAGGGGAGGGTACGAGCAGTACTTC. It encodes CASSLASRGGYEQYF. The full variable domain, in which reference TRBV7-2 and TRBJ2-7 provide the parts outside the CDR3, is GAGVSQSPSNKVTEKGKDVELRCDPISGHTALYWYRQSLGQGLEFLIYFQGNSAPDKSGLPSDRFSAERTGGSVSTLTIQRTQQEDSAVYLCASSLASRGGYEQYFGPGTRLTVT.

The chain joins TRBV3-1 to TRBJ1-4; D not certain. CDR3 length equals 14 residues. Germline V gene data show CDR1 as LGHDT and CDR2 as YNNKEL (reference sequence). The germline V and J ends were trimmed by 2 bases and 8 bases, with 12 bases remaining between them. This CDR3 is CASSQFPTGEKLFF. CDR3 nucleotides: TGTGCCAGCAGCCAATTCCCTACGGGGGAAAAACTGTTTTTT.

The chain employs TRBV4-2 and TRBJ2-7; 10 bases are a match to TRBD2. The V segment lost 0 bases and the J segment 4 bases; nucleotides outside the gene matches: 6. Germline-derived CDR1 and CDR2 are LGHNA and YNFKEQ. The CDR3 has 16 residues. The CDR3: CASSQDNLAGDYEQYF. Written as DNA, the CDR3 is TGTGCCAGCAGCCAAGATAACCTAGCGGGAGATTACGAGCAGTACTTC.

The V and J genes are TRBV5-1 and TRBJ2-7; TRBD1 aligns across 8 bases. Germline CDR1 SGHRS, CDR2 YFSETQ. The CDR3 is 14 residues long. V trimming: 3 bases; J trimming: 3 bases; junction bases outside the gene matches: 5. CDR3 region: CASSYRGTSYEQYF. The CDR3 DNA reads TGCGCCAGCAGCTACAGGGGGACGAGCTACGAGCAGTACTTC.

This clonotype showed up many times. This chain connects TRBV28 to TRBJ2-3, with 10 positions matching TRBD2. The V segment lost 2 bases and the J segment 9 bases; nucleotides outside the gene matches: 11. Germline-derived CDR1 and CDR2 are MDHEN and SYDVKM. The CDR3 spans 16 residues. The CDR3 DNA sequence: TGTGCCAGCAGTTTAGCTAGCGGGGGCCCCCGGGACACGCAGTATTTT. Amino acid sequence: CASSLASGGPRDTQYF.